The T cell receptor beta chain described here comes from a study of regulatory T cells in long-lasting Graves disease. Across the whole study: The criterion for persistent Graves' disease was over 5 years of antithyroid drugs with positive TSH receptor antibodies.

Indicated time point: persistent/refractory GD, antithyroid drugs over 5 years with positive TRAb. From PBMCs, RNA was extracted and then used to make the TCR library. Diagnosing Graves' disease relied on the American Thyroid Association guidelines. Building of the TCR beta libraries involved iRepertoire HTBI primers and Arm-PCR of CDR3 regions. TCRdb used MiXCR to reprocess the multiplex PCR reads, holding one entry per CDR3 protein. The sample lists 500,000 to 700,000 distinct CDR3 sequences, 30% occurring once. The ends were cut back, 9 bases at V and 2 bases at J, with 13 bases in the middle. There are 13 residues in the CDR3. CDR1 LGHDT and CDR2 YNNKEL come from the germline V gene (reference sequence).

This clonotype was obtained from a female donor with Graves disease. The sequences come from peripheral blood mononuclear cells (PBMCs), collected when the disease was refractory, from a patient treated with antithyroid drugs. The chain has TRBV3-1 and TRBJ1-1, with a possible D match to TRBD1 (5 bases). CDR3 nucleotides: TGTGCCAGTGGGGGGAGGCGAAACACTGAAGCTTTCTTT. Translation: CASGGRRNTEAFF.